These T cell receptor beta chains were read from a single sample in a study of blood T cell repertoires in COVID-19. TCRdb keeps only in-frame clones here, not all; method: immunoSEQ multiplex PCR. This table has about 160,000 clones, approximately 91% appearing once. Sequences were obtained from peripheral blood. The receptors here all came from a man younger than 35 with acute or convalescent COVID-19. Both conserved end residues are part of each CDR3. Each record gives: clone size, D gene, J gene, CDR3 length, V gene, CDR3 DNA, CDR3 protein. A D gene is named only where the DNA matches it firmly. Part of the rows lack a size; the others show once, few, many or a class for expanded clones.

NA,NA,TRBJ1-5,16,TRBV5-1,TGCGCCAGCAGCTTGGCCCCCAGTCCAAGCAATCAGCCCCAGCATTTT,CASSLAPSPSNQPQHF
few,TRBD2,TRBJ2-1,12,TRBV25-1,TGTGCCAGCACGGGGGGAGCCAATGAGCAGTTCTTC,CASTGGANEQFF
NA,NA,TRBJ2-3,15,TRBV5-1,TGCGCCAGCAGCTTATTAGGGGGGGCAACAGATACGCAGTATTTT,CASSLLGGATDTQYF
NA,TRBD2,TRBJ2-1,19,TRBV7-9,TGTGCCAGCAGTCCCTTCGGTAGCGGGGGCTCTAGCTCCTACAATGAGCAGTTCTTC,CASSPFGSGGSSSYNEQFF
NA,NA,TRBJ2-5,15,TRBV6-5,TGTGCCAGCAGTTACTCGATTTCAGGGCAAGAGACCCAGTACTTC,CASSYSISGQETQYF
NA,TRBD1,TRBJ1-4,17,TRBV4-1,TGCGCCAGCAGCCAAGAGGGGAAGCTTACAGGGGTTGAAAAACTGTTTTTT,CASSQEGKLTGVEKLFF
NA,NA,TRBJ1-1,12,TRBV2,TGTGCCATCTATGTATCGAGAACTGAAGCTTTCTTT,CAIYVSRTEAFF
NA,NA,TRBJ1-1,11,TRBV20-1,TGCAGGGGGGGGTTGGACACTGAAGCTTTCTTT,CRGGLDTEAFF
once,NA,TRBJ1-2,12,TRBV15,TGTGCCACCAGCAGAGCCTCCGGGGGCTACACCTTC,CATSRASGGYTF
NA,TRBD1,TRBJ1-3,17,TRBV7-6,TGTGCCAGCAGCCTAACCCCGGGACAGGGATTCGGAAACACCATATATTTT,CASSLTPGQGFGNTIYF
NA,NA,TRBJ1-2,13,TRBV27,TGTGCCACCAACAAAAGAGGGGGCTATGGCTACACCTTC,CATNKRGGYGYTF
NA,NA,TRBJ2-7,17,TRBV7-8,TGTGCCAGCAGCTTAAATCGACCGGGAGCCTTCTCCTACGAGCAGTACTTC,CASSLNRPGAFSYEQYF
NA,NA,TRBJ1-1,12,TRBV27,TGTGCCAGCAGGTCATCTTACTGGGAAGCTTTCTTT,CASRSSYWEAFF
NA,NA,TRBJ1-1,14,TRBV6-5,TGTGCCAGCATTCCCTCGGGGGGTCACACTGAAGCTTTCTTT,CASIPSGGHTEAFF
NA,NA,TRBJ2-7,14,TRBV18,TGTGCCAGCTCCGGCCGGGACACCCCCTACGAGCAGTACTTC,CASSGRDTPYEQYF
NA,NA,TRBJ1-4,15,TRBV9,TGTGCCAGCAGCCCCCGCCAGGGTGATAATGAAAAACTGTTTTTT,CASSPRQGDNEKLFF
NA,NA,TRBJ1-4,18,TRBV7-9,TGTGCCAGCAGCATAGGACAGAGCATCGACACAACTAATGAAAAACTGTTTTTT,CASSIGQSIDTTNEKLFF
NA,TRBD1,TRBJ1-2,13,TRBV5-6,TGTGCCAGCAGCCTAGACAGGGGCTATGGCTACACCTTC,CASSLDRGYGYTF
NA,NA,TRBJ1-4,19,TRBV7-9,TGTGCCAGCAGCTTAAGTCTCGCCTGGAATGGGGGACTAAATGAAAAACTGTTTTTT,CASSLSLAWNGGLNEKLFF
NA,TRBD2,TRBJ2-5,16,TRBV29-1,TGCAGCGCCAAACTTAGCGGTAGCGGGGATAAAGAGACCCAGTACTTC,CSAKLSGSGDKETQYF
NA,TRBD1,TRBJ2-7,14,TRBV25-1,TGTGCCACCGACCAGGGACAGCCCCCCTACGAGCAGTACTTC,CATDQGQPPYEQYF
once,NA,TRBJ1-5,18,TRBV5-6,TGTGCCAGCAGCTCGGGTATTACGAGGGACAATAGCAATCAGCCCCAGCATTTT,CASSSGITRDNSNQPQHF
once,NA,TRBJ1-4,15,TRBV27,TGTGCCAGCAGTCGATCCGACAGGCTGGGAGGGGAACTGTTTTTT,CASSRSDRLGGELFF
NA,TRBD2,TRBJ2-1,16,TRBV15,TGTGCCACCAGCAGGGAAGGGACTACCGCCCTCAATGAGCAGTTCTTC,CATSREGTTALNEQFF
NA,TRBD1,TRBJ1-2,15,TRBV30,TGTGCCTGGGCCAGACAGGGAATGGCTAACTATGGCTACACCTTC,CAWARQGMANYGYTF
NA,NA,TRBJ2-5,17,TRBV27,TGTGCCAGCCGGCGGAGGGGAGGAGTAGAGGAGGGAGAGACCCAGTACTTC,CASRRRGGVEEGETQYF
once,NA,TRBJ2-2,16,TRBV30,TGTGCCTGGAGTGATGAGATTTGGGGAGCCGGCGGGGAGCTGTTTTTT,CAWSDEIWGAGGELFF
NA,TRBD1,TRBJ2-7,17,TRBV5-1,TGCGCCAGCAGCCCACTAACCGGAACAGGGGGCAGATACGAGCAGTACTTC,CASSPLTGTGGRYEQYF
NA,NA,TRBJ2-7,15,TRBV7-2,TGTGCCAGCAGCTTAGTAGGTGGGGGCGATTACGAGCAGTACTTC,CASSLVGGGDYEQYF
NA,TRBD2,TRBJ2-5,15,TRBV27,TGTGCCAGCAGTCGACTAGCGGGGGGTTGGGAGACCCAGTACTTC,CASSRLAGGWETQYF
NA,NA,TRBJ1-1,15,TRBV5-5,TGTGCCAGCAGCTTGTACGGACAGTTGAACACTGAAGCTTTCTTT,CASSLYGQLNTEAFF
few,NA,TRBJ2-7,13,TRBV12-5,TGTGCTAGTGGTTTGGGGGCTGGATACGAGCAGTACTTC,CASGLGAGYEQYF
NA,TRBD2,TRBJ2-7,17,TRBV19,TGTGCCAGTAGTATTGTCCTAGCGGGAGCTGGGAACTACGAGCAGTACTTC,CASSIVLAGAGNYEQYF
once,TRBD1,TRBJ1-5,14,TRBV6-5,TGTGCCAGCAGCCCCGACAGGGTGGATCAGCCCCAGCATTTT,CASSPDRVDQPQHF
NA,NA,TRBJ2-2,13,TRBV9,TGTGCCAGCAGCGTAGGAGGGACCGGGGAGCTGTTTTTT,CASSVGGTGELFF